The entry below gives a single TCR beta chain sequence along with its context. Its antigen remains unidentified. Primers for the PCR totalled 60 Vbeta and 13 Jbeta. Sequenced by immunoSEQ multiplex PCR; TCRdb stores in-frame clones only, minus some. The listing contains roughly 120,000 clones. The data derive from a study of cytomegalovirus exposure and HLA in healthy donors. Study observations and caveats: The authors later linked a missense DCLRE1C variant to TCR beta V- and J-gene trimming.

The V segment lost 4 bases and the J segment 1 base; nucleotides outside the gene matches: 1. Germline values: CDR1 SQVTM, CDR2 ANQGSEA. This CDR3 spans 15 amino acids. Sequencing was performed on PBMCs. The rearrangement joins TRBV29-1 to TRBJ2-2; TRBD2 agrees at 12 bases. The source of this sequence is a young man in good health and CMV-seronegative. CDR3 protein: CSVASGRENTGELFF. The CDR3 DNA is TGCAGCGTTGCTAGCGGGAGGGAGAACACCGGGGAGCTGTTTTTT.